The 15 T cell receptor beta chains reported below all come from one sample, sequenced in a study of cytomegalovirus exposure and HLA in healthy donors. Some clones are missing from TCRdb's copy, which holds only in-frame ones; the method was immunoSEQ multiplex PCR. This sample carries more than 55,000 clones, around 94% of them seen once, and the ten largest clones take roughly 0.6%. Specimen: PBMCs. These receptors were obtained from a woman aged 18-35 years in good health and CMV-seronegative.

The chain links TRBV7-2 to TRBJ1-6, with D perhaps TRBD1 (6 bases). Trimming removed 1 base from V and 0 bases from J, with 13 bases in between. Per the germline V gene, CDR1 is SGHTA and CDR2 is FQGNSA. The CDR3 consists of 18 residues. The CDR3 DNA is TGTGCCAGCAGCTTAGGCCTCCGGGGGGCCTCCTATAATTCACCCCTCCACTTT. Protein sequence: CASSLGLRGASYNSPLHF.

The V call is TRBV5-5, the J call TRBJ1-5; TRBD1 agrees at 7 bases. The J segment lost 2 bases and the V segment lost 1 base, leaving 6 bases of the junction unmatched. Germline assignment: CDR1 SGHKS and CDR2 YYEKEE (reference sequence). CDR3 length equals 16 residues. CDR3 amino acids: CASSLLGGTGNQPQHF. The DNA of the CDR3 is TGTGCCAGCAGCTTGCTAGGGGGCACGGGCAATCAGCCCCAGCATTTT.

The rearrangement links TRBV28 to TRBJ1-2; 9 nucleotides match TRBD1. Germline trimming cut 6 bases from V and 2 bases from J; bases unmatched to any gene: 4. This CDR3 is 14 amino acids long. Germline V lookup: CDR1 MDHEN, CDR2 SYDVKM. The CDR3 loop is CASRSGTGNYGYTF. CDR3 in DNA: TGTGCCAGCAGGTCCGGGACAGGGAACTATGGCTACACCTTC.

This chain joins TRBV7-3 and TRBJ2-1; 16 nucleotides agree with TRBD2. Germline V CDR1 and CDR2: SGHTA, FQGTGA. The CDR3 consists of 16 residues. V trimming: 4 bases; J trimming: 7 bases; junction bases outside the gene matches: 4. CDR3 loop: CASSSPGLAGGNEQFF. The CDR3 DNA follows: TGTGCCAGCAGCTCGCCGGGACTAGCGGGGGGGAATGAGCAGTTCTTC.

The V gene is TRBV2, the J gene TRBJ1-4; no clear D gene. CDR3 length: 11 residues. CDR1 and CDR2 from the germline V gene are SNHLY and FYNNEI. V gave up 6 bases and J gave up 7 bases, with 6 bases separating them. The CDR3 nucleotides are TGTGCCAGCAGGGCCCTTGAAAAACTGTTTTTT. Its translation is CASRALEKLFF.

The rearrangement uses TRBV15 and TRBJ1-4; D perhaps matches TRBD1 (6 bases). V shed 1 base and J shed 4 bases, with 10 bases lying between them. Germline CDR1 LNHNV, CDR2 YYDKDF (reference sequence). This CDR3 has 15 residues. CDR3 amino acids: CATSRGAGVNEKLFF. CDR3 sequence (DNA): TGTGCCACCAGCAGAGGGGCAGGGGTTAATGAAAAACTGTTTTTT. Filled out from reference TRBV15 and TRBJ1-4, the complete variable domain reads DAMVIQNPRYQVTQFGKPVTLSCSQTLNHNVMYWYQQKSSQAPKLLFHYYDKDFNNEADTPDNFQSRRPNTSFCFLDIRSPGLGDTAMYLCATSRGAGVNEKLFFGSGTQLSVL.

The CDR3 DNA reads TGTGCCAGCAGCCCGCCAACTAGCGGGGGGCGGGATGAGCAGTTCTTC. Protein product: CASSPPTSGGRDEQFF. The chain carries TRBV11-3 and TRBJ2-1, with 12 bases that match TRBD2. Per germline, CDR1 SGHNT and CDR2 YENEEA. The V segment lost 5 bases and the J segment 8 bases; nucleotides outside the gene matches: 10. The CDR3 runs 16 residues.

The chain carries TRBV7-6 and TRBJ2-2, with no clear D. Germline values: CDR1 SGHVS, CDR2 FNYEAQ. The CDR3 spans 14 residues. Between the trimmed V and J ends, which lost 5 bases and 4 bases, there was a span of 11 bases. The CDR3 nucleotides read TGTGCCAGCAGCCCAACGGCGGTCACCGGGGAGCTGTTTTTT. Amino acid sequence: CASSPTAVTGELFF.

This chain connects TRBV6-1 to TRBJ1-2; D is unclear. The V end lost 3 bases, the J end lost 8 bases, and 16 bases lay between the germline ends. Germline V gene data show CDR1 as MNHNS and CDR2 as SASEGT. The length of the CDR3 is 14 residues. The CDR3 region has the DNA TGTGCCAGCAGTGATGGCGGGGTAGCCTCGGGCTACACCTTC. Residues: CASSDGGVASGYTF.

The table lists this clone with a count of one. V is TRBV4-1 and J is TRBJ1-1, with a possible D match to TRBD1 (5 bases). The CDR3 sequence is 18 residues long. The V gene's germline CDR1 is MGHRA and CDR2 YSYEKL. The V end lost 0 bases, the J end lost 0 bases, and 17 bases lay between the germline ends. The CDR3 here is CASSQENQGAPLNTEAFF. The CDR3 DNA is TGCGCCAGCAGCCAAGAAAACCAGGGTGCCCCGTTGAACACTGAAGCTTTCTTT.

This chain uses TRBV21-1 with TRBJ2-1; the D call of TRBD2 is as the table states it, not checked on the DNA. TRBV21-1 is assigned pseudogene status. The length of the CDR3 is 19 residues. The CDR3 DNA reads as TGTGCCAGCAGCAAAGTCGGGGCTAGCGGGGGGACCCTTGGCAATGAGCAGTTCTTC. Amino acid sequence: CASSKVGASGGTLGNEQFF.

The genes are TRBV4-1 and TRBJ1-2; D not resolved. The length of the CDR3 is 14 residues. The germline gives CDR1 MGHRA, CDR2 YSYEKL. V gave up 0 bases and J gave up 7 bases, with 12 bases separating them. CDR3 in DNA: TGCGCCAGCAGCCAAGATCCTACCCGATCTGGCTACACCTTC. Translation gives CASSQDPTRSGYTF.

This sequence joins TRBV15 and TRBJ2-3; D is possibly TRBD1 (5 bases). V gave up 0 bases and J gave up 5 bases, with 12 bases separating them. CDR3 length: 15 amino acids. CDR1 is LNHNV and CDR2 is YYDKDF in the germline V gene (reference sequence). This chain's CDR3 is CATSREGAVGDTQYF. CDR3 nucleotide sequence: TGTGCCACCAGCAGAGAAGGGGCGGTAGGAGATACGCAGTATTTT.

V is TRBV7-2 and J is TRBJ1-3, with no clear D. CDR3 length equals 14 residues. Germline CDR1 and CDR2: SGHTA and FQGNSA. With 6 bases removed from V and 2 bases from J, the gap between germline ends came to 11 bases. The CDR3 sequence: CASRVQSPGNTIYF. The CDR3 nucleotides read TGTGCCAGCAGGGTACAGAGTCCTGGAAACACCATATATTTT.

This chain connects TRBV5-1 to TRBJ2-3, with 8 bases aligning to TRBD1. Germline CDR1 SGHRS, CDR2 YFSETQ. The CDR3 covers 14 residues. V was pared by 1 base and J by 3 bases, with 1 base of the junction left unmatched. The CDR3 protein is CASSLQGATDTQYF. The DNA for the CDR3 is TGCGCCAGCAGCTTGCAGGGGGCGACAGATACGCAGTATTTT.